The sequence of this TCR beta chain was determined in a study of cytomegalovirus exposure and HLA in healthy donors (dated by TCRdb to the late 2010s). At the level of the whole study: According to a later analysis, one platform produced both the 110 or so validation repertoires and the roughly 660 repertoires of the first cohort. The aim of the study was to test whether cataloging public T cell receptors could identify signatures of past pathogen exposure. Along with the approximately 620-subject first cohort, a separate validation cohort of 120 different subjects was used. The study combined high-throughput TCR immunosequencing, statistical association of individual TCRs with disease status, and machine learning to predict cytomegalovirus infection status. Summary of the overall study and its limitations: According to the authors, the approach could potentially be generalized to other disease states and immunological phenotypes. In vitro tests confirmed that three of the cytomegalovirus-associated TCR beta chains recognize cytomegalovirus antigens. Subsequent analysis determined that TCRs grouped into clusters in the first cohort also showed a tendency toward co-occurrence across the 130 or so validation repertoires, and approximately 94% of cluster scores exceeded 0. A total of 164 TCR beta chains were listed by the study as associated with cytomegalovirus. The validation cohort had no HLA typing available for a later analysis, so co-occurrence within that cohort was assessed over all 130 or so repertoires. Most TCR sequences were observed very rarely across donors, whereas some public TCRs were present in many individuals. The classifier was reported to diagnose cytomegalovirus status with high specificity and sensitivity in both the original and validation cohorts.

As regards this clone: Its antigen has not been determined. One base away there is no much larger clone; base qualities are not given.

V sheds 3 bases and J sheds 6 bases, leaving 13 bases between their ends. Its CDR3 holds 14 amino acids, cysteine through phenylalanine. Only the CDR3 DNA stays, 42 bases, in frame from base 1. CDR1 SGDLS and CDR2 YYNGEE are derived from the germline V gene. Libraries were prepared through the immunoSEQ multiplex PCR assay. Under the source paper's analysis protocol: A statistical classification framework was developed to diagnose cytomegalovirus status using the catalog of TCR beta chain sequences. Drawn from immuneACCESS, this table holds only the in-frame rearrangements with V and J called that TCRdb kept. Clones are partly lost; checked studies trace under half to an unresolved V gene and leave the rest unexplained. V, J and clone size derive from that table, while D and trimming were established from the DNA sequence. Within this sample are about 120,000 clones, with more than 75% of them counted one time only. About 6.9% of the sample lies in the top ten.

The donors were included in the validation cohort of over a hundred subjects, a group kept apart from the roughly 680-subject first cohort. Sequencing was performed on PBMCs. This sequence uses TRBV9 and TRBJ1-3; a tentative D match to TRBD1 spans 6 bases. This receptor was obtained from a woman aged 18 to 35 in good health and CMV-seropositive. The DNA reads TGTGCCAGCAGCGGACAGGTCCGTAAAAACACCATATATTTT. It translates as CASSGQVRKNTIYF. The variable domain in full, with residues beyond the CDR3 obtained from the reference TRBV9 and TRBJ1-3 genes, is DSGVTQTPKHLITATGQRVTLRCSPRSGDLSVYWYQQSLDQGLQFLIQYYNGEERAKGNILERFSAQQFPDLHSELNLSSLELGDSALYFCASSGQVRKNTIYFGEGSWLTVV.